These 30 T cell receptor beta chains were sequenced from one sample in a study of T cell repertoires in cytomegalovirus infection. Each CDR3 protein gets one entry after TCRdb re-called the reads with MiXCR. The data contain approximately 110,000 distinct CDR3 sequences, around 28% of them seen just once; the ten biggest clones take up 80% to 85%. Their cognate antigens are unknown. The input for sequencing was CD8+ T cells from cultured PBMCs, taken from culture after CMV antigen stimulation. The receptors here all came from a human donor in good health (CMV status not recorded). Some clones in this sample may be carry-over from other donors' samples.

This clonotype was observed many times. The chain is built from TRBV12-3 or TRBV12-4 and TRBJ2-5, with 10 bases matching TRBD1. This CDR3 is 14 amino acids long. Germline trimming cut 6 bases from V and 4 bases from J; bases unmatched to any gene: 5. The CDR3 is CASSNRDRGETQYF. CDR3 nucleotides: TGTGCCAGCAGCAACCGGGACAGGGGAGAGACCCAGTACTTC.

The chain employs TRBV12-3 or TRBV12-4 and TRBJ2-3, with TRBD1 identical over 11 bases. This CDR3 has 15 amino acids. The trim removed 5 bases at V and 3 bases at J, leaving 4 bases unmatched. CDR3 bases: TGTGCCAGCAGTCCGGGACAGGGGGTTACAGATACGCAGTATTTT. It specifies CASSPGQGVTDTQYF.

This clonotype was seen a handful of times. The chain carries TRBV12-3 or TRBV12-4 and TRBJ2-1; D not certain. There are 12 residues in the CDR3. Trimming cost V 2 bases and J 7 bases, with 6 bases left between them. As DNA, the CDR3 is TGTGCCAGCAGTTTATATGGGAATGAGCAGTTCTTC. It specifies CASSLYGNEQFF.

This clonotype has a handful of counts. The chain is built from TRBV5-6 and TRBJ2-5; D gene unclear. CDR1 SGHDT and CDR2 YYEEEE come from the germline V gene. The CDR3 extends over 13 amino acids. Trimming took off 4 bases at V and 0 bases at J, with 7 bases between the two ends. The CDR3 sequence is CASSPMDQETQYF. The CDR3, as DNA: TGTGCCAGCAGCCCAATGGACCAAGAGACCCAGTACTTC.

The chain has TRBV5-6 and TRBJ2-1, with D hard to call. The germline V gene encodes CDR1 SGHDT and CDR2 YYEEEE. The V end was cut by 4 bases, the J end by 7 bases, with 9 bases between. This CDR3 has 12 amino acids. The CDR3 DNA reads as TGTGCCAGCAGCAAAAATTGGAATGAGCAGTTCTTC. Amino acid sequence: CASSKNWNEQFF.

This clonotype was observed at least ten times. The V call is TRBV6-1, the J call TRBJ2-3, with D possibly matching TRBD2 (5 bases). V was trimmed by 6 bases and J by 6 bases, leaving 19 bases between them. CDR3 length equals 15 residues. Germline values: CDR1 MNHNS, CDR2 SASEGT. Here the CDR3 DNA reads TGTGCCAGCAGCCTTACAAACGGGGTTGGGGATACGCAGTATTTT. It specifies CASSLTNGVGDTQYF.

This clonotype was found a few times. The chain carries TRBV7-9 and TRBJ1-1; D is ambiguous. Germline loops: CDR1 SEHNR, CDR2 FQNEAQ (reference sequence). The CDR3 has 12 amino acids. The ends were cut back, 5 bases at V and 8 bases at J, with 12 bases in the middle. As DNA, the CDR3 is TGTGCCAGCAGCCCCCCGGACGAAGAAGCTTTCTTT. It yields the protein CASSPPDEEAFF.

The CDR3, as DNA: TGTGCCAGCATCTATGGAGCCTCTAACTATGGCTACACCTTC. This sequence encodes CASIYGASNYGYTF. The chain employs TRBV6-6 and TRBJ1-2; D remains unclear. CDR1 MNHNY and CDR2 SVGAGI come from the germline V gene (reference sequence). The V end was cut by 7 bases, the J end by 0 bases, with 12 bases between. The CDR3 is 14 residues long.

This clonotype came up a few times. CDR3 DNA sequence: TGTGCCAGCAGTTACTCGGTACAGGGGGCAGAATTGAACACTGAAGCTTTCTTT. It encodes CASSYSVQGAELNTEAFF. The chain employs TRBV6-6 and TRBJ1-1; 9 nucleotides align to TRBD1. CDR3 length: 18 residues. Trimming took 0 bases from V and 0 from J; bases not matched to a gene: 8. The germline CDR1 and CDR2 sequences are MNHNY and SVGAGI (reference sequence).

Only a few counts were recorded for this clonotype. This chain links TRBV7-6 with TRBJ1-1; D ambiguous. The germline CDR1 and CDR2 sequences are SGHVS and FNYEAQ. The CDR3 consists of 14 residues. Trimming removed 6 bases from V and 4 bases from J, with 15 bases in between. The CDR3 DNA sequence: TGTGCCAGCAGTGAGACCTTCGGTGGCACTGAAGCTTTCTTT. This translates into CASSETFGGTEAFF.

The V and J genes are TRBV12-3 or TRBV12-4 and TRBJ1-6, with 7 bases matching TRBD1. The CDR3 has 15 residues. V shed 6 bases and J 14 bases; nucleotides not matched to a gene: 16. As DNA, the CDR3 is TGTGCCAGCAGCCGCCCAGGACAGGTCCCTCGGTCCCTCCACTTT. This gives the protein CASSRPGQVPRSLHF.

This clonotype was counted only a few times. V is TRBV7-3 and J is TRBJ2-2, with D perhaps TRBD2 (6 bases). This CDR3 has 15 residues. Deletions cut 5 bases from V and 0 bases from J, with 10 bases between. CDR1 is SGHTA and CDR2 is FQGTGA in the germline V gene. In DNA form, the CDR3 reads TGTGCCAGCAGCCCCTTAGCGGCGAACACCGGGGAGCTGTTTTTT. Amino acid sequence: CASSPLAANTGELFF.

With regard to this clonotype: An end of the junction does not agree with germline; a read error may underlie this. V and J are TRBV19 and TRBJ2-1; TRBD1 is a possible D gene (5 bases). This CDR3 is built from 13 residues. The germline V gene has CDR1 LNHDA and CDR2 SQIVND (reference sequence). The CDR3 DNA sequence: TGTACCAGTAGTGCAGGGAACTACAATGAGCAGTTCTTC. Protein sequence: CTSSAGNYNEQFF.

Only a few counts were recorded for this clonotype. The CDR3 DNA reads as TGTGCCAGCAGCCACTATTTCAGAGACAGGGGTACCTACAATGAGCAGTTCTTC. It is translated as CASSHYFRDRGTYNEQFF. The chain employs TRBV27 and TRBJ2-1; 8 bases fit TRBD1. Germline values: CDR1 MNHEY, CDR2 SMNVEV (reference sequence). The CDR3 has 18 amino acids. After removal of 6 bases from V and 2 bases from J, the junction contained 15 bases not matched to a gene.

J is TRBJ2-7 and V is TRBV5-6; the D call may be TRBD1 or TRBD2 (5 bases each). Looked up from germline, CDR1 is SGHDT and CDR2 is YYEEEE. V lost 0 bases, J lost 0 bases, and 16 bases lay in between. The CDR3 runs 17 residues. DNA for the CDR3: TGTGCCAGCAGCTTGGCCTATACCGGGACCGTCTCCTACGAGCAGTACTTC. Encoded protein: CASSLAYTGTVSYEQYF. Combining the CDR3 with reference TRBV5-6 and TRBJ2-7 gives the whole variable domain DAGVTQSPTHLIKTRGQQVTLRCSPKSGHDTVSWYQQALGQGPQFIFQYYEEEERQRGNFPDRFSGHQFPNYSSELNVNALLLGDSALYLCASSLAYTGTVSYEQYFGPGTRLTVT.

The CDR3 DNA follows: TGTGCCAGCAGTTACGGGGTAGCGGGGGCCCTTAGAGATACGCAGTATTTT. Encoded protein: CASSYGVAGALRDTQYF. The chain links TRBV6-5 to TRBJ2-3, with TRBD2 identical over 9 bases. From germline, CDR1 is MNHEY and CDR2 SVGAGI. The CDR3 is 17 residues long. V trimming: 2 bases; J trimming: 5 bases; junction bases outside the gene matches: 11.

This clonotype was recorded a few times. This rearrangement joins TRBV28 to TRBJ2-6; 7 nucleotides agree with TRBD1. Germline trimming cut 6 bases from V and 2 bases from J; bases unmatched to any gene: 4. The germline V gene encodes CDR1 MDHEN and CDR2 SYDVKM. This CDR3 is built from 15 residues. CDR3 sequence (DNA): TGTGCCAGCAGACTTACAGGGGCTGGGGCCAACGTCCTGACTTTC. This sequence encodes CASRLTGAGANVLTF.

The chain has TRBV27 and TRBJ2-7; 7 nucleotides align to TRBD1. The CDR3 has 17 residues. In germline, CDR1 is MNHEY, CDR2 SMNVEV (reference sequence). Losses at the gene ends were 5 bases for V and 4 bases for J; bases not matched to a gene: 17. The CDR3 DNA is TGTGCCAGCAGTGCACACCGTACGGGACAGCTAATATACGAGCAGTACTTC. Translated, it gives CASSAHRTGQLIYEQYF.

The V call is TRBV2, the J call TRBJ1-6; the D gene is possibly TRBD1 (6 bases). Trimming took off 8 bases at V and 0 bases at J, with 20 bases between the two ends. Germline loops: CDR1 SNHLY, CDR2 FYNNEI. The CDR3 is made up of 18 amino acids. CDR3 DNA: TGTGCCAGCTCTGACTCCGGGACACCGAGCTCCTATAATTCACCCCTCCACTTT. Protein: CASSDSGTPSSYNSPLHF.

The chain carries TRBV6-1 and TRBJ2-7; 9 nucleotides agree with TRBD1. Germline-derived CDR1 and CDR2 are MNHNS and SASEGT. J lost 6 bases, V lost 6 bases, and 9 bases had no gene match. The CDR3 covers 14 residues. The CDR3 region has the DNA TGTGCCAGCAGCCCCGGGACAGGGAACCGCGAGCAGTACTTC. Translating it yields CASSPGTGNREQYF.

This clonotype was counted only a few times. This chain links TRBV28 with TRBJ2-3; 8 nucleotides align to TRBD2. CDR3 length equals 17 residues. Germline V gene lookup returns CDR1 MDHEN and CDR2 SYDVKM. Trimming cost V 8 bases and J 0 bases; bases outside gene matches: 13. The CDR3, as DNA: TGTGCCAGCCCCCCCTCGCTGGTAGCGGGGAGCACAGATACGCAGTATTTT. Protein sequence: CASPPSLVAGSTDTQYF.

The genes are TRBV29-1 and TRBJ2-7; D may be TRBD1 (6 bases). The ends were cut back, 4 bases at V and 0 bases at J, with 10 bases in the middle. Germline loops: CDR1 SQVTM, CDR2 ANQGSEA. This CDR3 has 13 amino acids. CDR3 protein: CSVATGISYEQYF. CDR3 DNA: TGCAGCGTTGCCACAGGGATCTCCTACGAGCAGTACTTC.

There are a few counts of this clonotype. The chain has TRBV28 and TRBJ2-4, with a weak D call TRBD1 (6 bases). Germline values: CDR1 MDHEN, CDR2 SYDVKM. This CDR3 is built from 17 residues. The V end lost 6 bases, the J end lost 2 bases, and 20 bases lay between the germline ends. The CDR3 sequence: CASSVIPGAPSKNIQYF. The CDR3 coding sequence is TGTGCCAGCAGCGTTATTCCAGGGGCCCCCTCCAAAAACATTCAGTACTTC.

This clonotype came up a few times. CDR3 region: CASSLAGGESEAFF. DNA of the CDR3: TGCGCCAGCAGCTTGGCCGGTGGTGAATCTGAAGCTTTCTTT. The J gene is TRBJ1-1, the V gene TRBV5-1, with D uncertain. This CDR3 is built from 14 residues. Germline V gene data show CDR1 as SGHRS and CDR2 as YFSETQ. The V gene lost 0 bases and the J gene lost 6 bases, with 12 bases spanning the gap.

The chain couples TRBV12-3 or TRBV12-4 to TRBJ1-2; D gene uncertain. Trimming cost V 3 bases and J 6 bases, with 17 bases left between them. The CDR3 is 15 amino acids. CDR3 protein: CASSFTLLIEDGYTF. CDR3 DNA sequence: TGTGCCAGCAGTTTTACCCTGTTAATCGAGGATGGCTACACCTTC.

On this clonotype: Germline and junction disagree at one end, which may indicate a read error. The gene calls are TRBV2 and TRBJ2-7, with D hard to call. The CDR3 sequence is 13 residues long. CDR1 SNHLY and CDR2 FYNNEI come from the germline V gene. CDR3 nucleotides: TGTGCCAGCATTGAATGGCCGCTCTACGAGCAGTACTTC. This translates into CASIEWPLYEQYF.

CDR3 region: CASNLLNTEAFF. Here the CDR3 DNA reads TGTGCCAGCAACCTCCTTAACACTGAAGCTTTCTTT. The J gene is TRBJ1-1, the V gene TRBV2, with no clear D. Germline V CDR1 and CDR2: SNHLY, FYNNEI. CDR3 length: 12 residues. The V gene lost 7 bases and the J gene lost 2 bases, with 8 bases spanning the gap.

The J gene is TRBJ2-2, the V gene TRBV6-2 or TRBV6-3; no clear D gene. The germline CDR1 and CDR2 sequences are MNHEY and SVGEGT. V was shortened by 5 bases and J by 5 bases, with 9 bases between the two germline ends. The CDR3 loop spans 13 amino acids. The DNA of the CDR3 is TGTGCCAGCAGTCCCTTGGGGACCGGGGAGCTGTTTTTT. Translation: CASSPLGTGELFF.

CDR3 sequence (DNA): TGTGCCAGCAGTTTATCAAGTCTTGCGACCTACGAGCAGTACTTC. Its protein is CASSLSSLATYEQYF. The chain uses TRBV27 and TRBJ2-7; no reliable D call. The V and J ends lost 0 bases and 2 bases respectively, with 11 bases between them. This CDR3 comprises 15 residues. Looked up from germline, CDR1 is MNHEY and CDR2 is SMNVEV (reference sequence).

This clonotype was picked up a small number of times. CDR3 bases: TGTGCCAGCAAAGAGACGGCAGCTAATGAAAAACTGTTTTTT. It specifies CASKETAANEKLFF. This chain links TRBV6-5 with TRBJ1-4; D remains ambiguous. The CDR3 covers 14 residues. V lost 7 bases, J lost 3 bases, and 12 bases lay in between. Germline V gene lookup returns CDR1 MNHEY and CDR2 SVGAGI.